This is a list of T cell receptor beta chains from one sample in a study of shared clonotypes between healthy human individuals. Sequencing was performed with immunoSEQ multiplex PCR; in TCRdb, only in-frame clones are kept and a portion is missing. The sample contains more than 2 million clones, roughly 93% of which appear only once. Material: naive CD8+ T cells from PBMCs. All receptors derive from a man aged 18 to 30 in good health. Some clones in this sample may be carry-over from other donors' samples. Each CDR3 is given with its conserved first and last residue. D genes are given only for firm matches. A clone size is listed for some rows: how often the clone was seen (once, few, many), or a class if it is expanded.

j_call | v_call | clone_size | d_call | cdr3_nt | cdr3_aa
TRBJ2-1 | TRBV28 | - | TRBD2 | TGTGCCAGCAGTCCTAGCGGGAGGGACAATGAGCAGTTCTTC | CASSPSGRDNEQFF
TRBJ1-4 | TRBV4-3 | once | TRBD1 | TGCGCCAGCAGCCAAGGGACAGGGCTGGGTGAAAAACTGTTTTTT | CASSQGTGLGEKLFF
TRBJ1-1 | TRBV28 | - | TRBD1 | TGTGCCAGCAGCCCGAGGGGGCGGCTGAATGAAGCTTTCTTT | CASSPRGRLNEAFF
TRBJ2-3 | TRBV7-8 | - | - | TGTGCCAGCAGCTTAGAGGCTAGTCCAGATACGCAGTATTTT | CASSLEASPDTQYF
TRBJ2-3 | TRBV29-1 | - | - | TGCAGCGTCTCACTAGCCACCACAGATACGCAGTATTTT | CSVSLATTDTQYF
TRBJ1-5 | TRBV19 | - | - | TGTGCCAGTAGTCTGGACGTGGGCAATCAGCCCCAGCATTTT | CASSLDVGNQPQHF
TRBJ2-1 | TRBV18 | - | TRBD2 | TGTGCCAGCTCACCGCCTAAGATCCGGGGGGTGAGCAATGAGCAGTTCTTC | CASSPPKIRGVSNEQFF
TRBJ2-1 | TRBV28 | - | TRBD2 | TGTGCCAGCAGTTTAACCATGGCGGGAGAGGCGAGTGAGCAGTTCTTC | CASSLTMAGEASEQFF
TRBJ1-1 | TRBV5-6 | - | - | TGTGCCAGCAGCAAGGGACGGCAGAACACTGAAGCTTTCTTT | CASSKGRQNTEAFF
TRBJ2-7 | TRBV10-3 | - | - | TGTGCCATCCTTCCCGCCGGCGGAAATTCCTACGAGCAGTACTTC | CAILPAGGNSYEQYF
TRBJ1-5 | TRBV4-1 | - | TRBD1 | TGCGCCAGCAGCCGGGGACAGGGGAATCAGCCCCAGCATTTT | CASSRGQGNQPQHF
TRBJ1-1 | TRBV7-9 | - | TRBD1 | TGTGCCAGCAGCTTGGCCAGGGGGACTGAAGCTTTCTTT | CASSLARGTEAFF
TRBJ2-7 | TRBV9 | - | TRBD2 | TGTGCCAGCAGCCCCCGACTAGCGGGAGCCTACGAGCAGTACTTC | CASSPRLAGAYEQYF
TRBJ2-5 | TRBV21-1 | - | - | TGTGCCAGCAGCGAGACGCGCCAGCGACTAGCGGGAGAAAGTGGACAAGAGACCCAGTACTTC | CASSETRQRLAGESGQETQYF
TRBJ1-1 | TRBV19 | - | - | TGTGCCAGTAGTCGCGTCGAGAACACTGAAGCTTTCTTT | CASSRVENTEAFF
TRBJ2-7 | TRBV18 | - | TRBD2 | TGTGCCAGCTCACCAGGGATGAGCGGGAGTGACACCTACGAGCAGTACTTC | CASSPGMSGSDTYEQYF
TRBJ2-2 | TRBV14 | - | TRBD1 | TGTGCCAGCAGCCAAGATTGGGCAGGGGGTACCGGGGAGCTGTTTTTT | CASSQDWAGGTGELFF
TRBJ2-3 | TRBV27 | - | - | TGTGCCAGCAGTCTTCAGGGCCCTTTTGGAGATACGCAGTATTTT | CASSLQGPFGDTQYF
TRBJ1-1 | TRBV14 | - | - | TGTGCCAGCAGCCCCCCGGCCCTAAGTTGGGTCACTGAAGCTTTCTTT | CASSPPALSWVTEAFF
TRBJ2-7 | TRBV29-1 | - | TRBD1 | TGCAGCGCTATTACAGGGGGAGCATACGAGCAGTACTTC | CSAITGGAYEQYF
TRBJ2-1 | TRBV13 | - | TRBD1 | TGTGCCAGCAGCTTAGGGGGACAGGGCTACTACAATGAGCAGTTCTTC | CASSLGGQGYYNEQFF
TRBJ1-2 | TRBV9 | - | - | TGTGCCAGCAGCGTAGGACTGGACTACACCTTC | CASSVGLDYTF
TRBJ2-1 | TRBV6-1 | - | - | TGTGCCAGCAGTGAAGCAACCCCGAGGAATTACAATGAGCAGTTCTTC | CASSEATPRNYNEQFF
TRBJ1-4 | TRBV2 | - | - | TGTGCCAGCAGTGACGGGGCAGCTAATAATGAAAAACTGTTTTTT | CASSDGAANNEKLFF
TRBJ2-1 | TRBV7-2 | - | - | TGTGCCAGCAGCTCAGTAGCGGCTACTTACAATGAGCAGTTCTTC | CASSSVAATYNEQFF
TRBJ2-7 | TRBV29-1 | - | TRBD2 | TGCAGCGTTTGGGGGCTAGCGGGAGTATCTTACGAGCAGTACTTC | CSVWGLAGVSYEQYF
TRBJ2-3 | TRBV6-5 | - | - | TGTGCCAGCAGTTACACCCTCTTGGATACGCAGTATTTT | CASSYTLLDTQYF
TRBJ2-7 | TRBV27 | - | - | TGTGCCAGCAGTTTATTTGGGACGGACTCCTACGAGCAGTACTTC | CASSLFGTDSYEQYF
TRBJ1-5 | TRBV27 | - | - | TGTGCCAGCAGTTTTATGGGTAATCAGCCCCAGCATTTT | CASSFMGNQPQHF
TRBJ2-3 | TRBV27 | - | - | TGTGCCAGCAGTTCCCCGGGACCCACAGATACGCAGTATTTT | CASSSPGPTDTQYF
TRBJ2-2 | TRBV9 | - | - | TGTGCCAGCAGCGTAGACGGGGGAGCAAAGTTTATCGGGGAGCTGTTTTTT | CASSVDGGAKFIGELFF
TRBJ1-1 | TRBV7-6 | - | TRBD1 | TGTGCCAGCAGCCCTAGACAGGGGGCAGTGGGGAACACTGAAGCTTTCTTT | CASSPRQGAVGNTEAFF
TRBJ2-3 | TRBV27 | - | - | TGTGCCAGCAGTTTGATAGGTGGGACAGATACGCAGTATTTT | CASSLIGGTDTQYF
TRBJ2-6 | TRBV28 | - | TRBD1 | TGTGCCACCTCCCCCCAGGGGGCGCGGGGAGGGGCCAACGTCCTGACTTTC | CATSPQGARGGANVLTF
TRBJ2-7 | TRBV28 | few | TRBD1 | TGTGCCACGTTAGGACAGGACTACGAGCAGTACTTC | CATLGQDYEQYF
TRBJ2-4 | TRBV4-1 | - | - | TGCGCCAGCAGCCAAGAACGGCCGGGACGTCTAGGGATTCTAGCCAAAAACATTCAGTACTTC | CASSQERPGRLGILAKNIQYF
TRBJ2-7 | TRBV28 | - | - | TGTGCCAGCAGTCTGAGAAGACAGACCGGGAACGAGCAGTACTTC | CASSLRRQTGNEQYF
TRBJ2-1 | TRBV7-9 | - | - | TGTGCCAGCAGCTCGACGGGCCCCAACCACAATGAGCAGTTCTTC | CASSSTGPNHNEQFF
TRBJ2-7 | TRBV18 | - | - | TGTGCCAGCTCACCCCCCGGCGGGATCTACGAGCAGTACTTC | CASSPPGGIYEQYF
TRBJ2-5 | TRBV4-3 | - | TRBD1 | TGCGCCAGCAGCCAAGATCGGACCACAGGGGGTGGAGAGACCCAGTACTTC | CASSQDRTTGGGETQYF
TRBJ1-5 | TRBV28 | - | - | TGTGCCAGCAGTTTGGGGTCGGACAATCAGCCCCAGCATTTT | CASSLGSDNQPQHF
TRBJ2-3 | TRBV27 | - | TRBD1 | TGTGCCAGCAGTGCGACAGGGGGCACAGATACGCAGTATTTT | CASSATGGTDTQYF
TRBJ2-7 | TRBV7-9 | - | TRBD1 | TGTGCCAGCAGCCCACCCGGGACAGGGGGGATCTCCCACGAGCAGTACTTC | CASSPPGTGGISHEQYF
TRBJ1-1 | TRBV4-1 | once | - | TGCGCCAGCAGCCAAGAACAGGGGAACACTGAAGCTTTCTTT | CASSQEQGNTEAFF
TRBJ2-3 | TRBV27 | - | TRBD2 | TGTGCCAGCAGACCCACTGCGGGAGGCAGGGTTCAAGATACGCAGTATTTT | CASRPTAGGRVQDTQYF
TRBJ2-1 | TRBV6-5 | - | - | TGTGCCAGCAGTACGACAAGCTACAATGAGCAGTTCTTC | CASSTTSYNEQFF
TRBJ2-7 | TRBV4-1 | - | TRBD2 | TGCGCCAGTCGGGGGGGACCCTACGAGCAGTACTTC | CASRGGPYEQYF
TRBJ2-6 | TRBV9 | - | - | TGTGCCAGCAGCGTAGCTCGAGGGGCCAACGTCCTGACTTTC | CASSVARGANVLTF
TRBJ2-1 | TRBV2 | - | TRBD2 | TGTGCCAGCAGTCGTGGACTAGCGGGACCCGACAATGAGCAGTTCTTC | CASSRGLAGPDNEQFF
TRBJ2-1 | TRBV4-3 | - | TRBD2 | TGCGCCAGCAGCCCCTTCGGGAGCGGGGATGAGCAGTTCTTC | CASSPFGSGDEQFF
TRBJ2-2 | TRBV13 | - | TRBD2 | TGTGCCAGCAGCTTTTCTAGCGGGAGTAGGGGCGGGGAGCTGTTTTTT | CASSFSSGSRGGELFF
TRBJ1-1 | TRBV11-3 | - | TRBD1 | TGTGCCAGCAGCTCGACAGGGGGCGGAGGGCTGAACACTGAAGCTTTCTTT | CASSSTGGGGLNTEAFF
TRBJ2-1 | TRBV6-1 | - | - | TGTGCCAGCAGTGAACTCTCCTACAATGAGCAGTTCTTC | CASSELSYNEQFF
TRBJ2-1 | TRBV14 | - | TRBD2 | TGTGCCAGCAGCCCACAGCGGGAGGGTTCCTACAATGAGCAGTTCTTC | CASSPQREGSYNEQFF
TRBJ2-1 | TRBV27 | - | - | TGTGCCAGCCGCCCGGGGGGCAGCTACAATGAGCAGTTCTTC | CASRPGGSYNEQFF
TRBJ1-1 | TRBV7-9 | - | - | TGTGCCAGCAGCCTCGGGACGAACACTGAAGCTTTCTTT | CASSLGTNTEAFF
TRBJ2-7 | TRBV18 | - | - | TGTGCCAGCTCACCTGAGGGTGGGGTACTCTACGAGCAGTACTTC | CASSPEGGVLYEQYF
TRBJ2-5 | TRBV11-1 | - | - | TGTGCCAGCAGCTTAGTTGCTATCAGGGATGGCCAGTACTTC | CASSLVAIRDGQYF